The 23 T cell receptor beta chains below were found in one sample sequenced in a study of T cell repertoires in cytomegalovirus infection (dated by TCRdb to between 2018 and 2020). TCRdb lists the instrument as Illumina HiSeq 1500. The public sequencing data were trimmed at Q25 with fastp and processed into clonotypes with MiXCR by TCRdb, which kept only in-frame beta chains. Rows merge per CDR3 protein into single entries with the most common DNA and genes. The sample data list some 77,000 distinct CDR3 sequences, and more than 3.5% of these were observed just once. The top ten constitute over 4.5% of the sample. The sample comprised PBMCs. Source of these receptors: a human donor in good health (CMV status not recorded). Some clones in this sample may be carry-over from other donors' samples.

This clonotype was detected many times. V is TRBV12-3 or TRBV12-4 and J is TRBJ1-5; weak D call: TRBD1 (6 bases). The CDR3 contains 13 residues. Trimming pared 3 bases from V and 4 bases from J, leaving 7 bases between. The CDR3 spells CASSLGQNQPQHF. The CDR3 DNA sequence: TGTGCCAGCAGTTTGGGACAAAATCAGCCCCAGCATTTT.

This clonotype was recorded many times. This chain uses TRBV28 with TRBJ1-1, with D maybe TRBD1 (5 bases). The CDR3 covers 14 residues. Germline CDR1 and CDR2: MDHEN and SYDVKM. Trimming left V 2 bases short and J 0 bases short, with 7 bases between. CDR3 DNA: TGTGCCAGCAGTTTAGGGGCCTTGAACACTGAAGCTTTCTTT. Translated: CASSLGALNTEAFF.

In this sample, this clonotype turned up many times. The genes are TRBV6-5 and TRBJ1-6; D may be TRBD1 (6 bases). Germline lookup yields CDR1 MNHEY and CDR2 SVGAGI. The CDR3 is made up of 14 amino acids. The V gene lost 5 bases and the J gene lost 10 bases, with 15 bases spanning the gap. CDR3 amino acids: CASSAGTRGSPLHF. CDR3 in DNA: TGTGCCAGCAGTGCCGGGACAAGGGGATCACCCCTCCACTTT.

This clonotype has at least ten counts. The V gene is TRBV12-3 or TRBV12-4, the J gene TRBJ2-4; D may be TRBD2 (6 bases). CDR3 length: 16 amino acids. The V end was cut by 6 bases, the J end by 0 bases, with 15 bases between. CDR3 sequence: CASSLRLVLAKNIQYF. DNA of the CDR3: TGTGCCAGCAGCCTCCGACTAGTCCTAGCCAAAAACATTCAGTACTTC.

This clonotype has at least ten counts. In nucleotides, the CDR3 is TGTGCCACCAGTGATTTGTGGTACAATGAGCAGTTCTTC. This encodes CATSDLWYNEQFF. V gene TRBV24-1 combines with J gene TRBJ2-1; D unclear. Germline assignment: CDR1 KGHDR and CDR2 SFDVKD. Trimming pared 0 bases from V and 4 bases from J, leaving 3 bases between. The CDR3 is 13 amino acids.

Many counts were recorded for this clonotype. CDR3 region: CASSLGTSGIGTDTQYF. CDR3 sequence (DNA): TGTGCCAGCAGCCTGGGGACTAGCGGGATCGGGACAGATACGCAGTATTTT. The chain combines TRBV7-6 with TRBJ2-3; the match to TRBD2 covers 13 bases. The CDR3 consists of 17 residues. V shed 5 bases, J shed 3 bases, and the junction held 8 bases outside the gene matches. CDR1 and CDR2 (germline): SGHVS, FNYEAQ.

Concerning this clonotype itself: Since a much larger clone is just one base distant, this may be a read error. This chain joins TRBV5-6 and TRBJ1-2, with D perhaps matching TRBD1 (5 bases). The CDR3 spans 14 residues. Per the germline V gene, CDR1 is SGHDT and CDR2 is YYEEEE. The chain's CDR3 is CDSSLWDGYRGYTF. The DNA of the CDR3 is TGTGACAGCAGCTTGTGGGACGGCTATAGGGGCTACACCTTC.

This clonotype showed up many times. The chain couples TRBV28 to TRBJ2-2, with D uncertain. Looked up from germline, CDR1 is MDHEN and CDR2 is SYDVKM. V was pared by 10 bases and J by 3 bases, with 15 bases between. The CDR3 is 14 residues long. The CDR3: CATKKMVDTGELFF. DNA for the CDR3: TGTGCCACCAAAAAGATGGTTGACACCGGGGAGCTGTTTTTT.

In this sample, this clonotype turned up many times. The V and J genes are TRBV2 and TRBJ2-1, with D perhaps TRBD2 (6 bases). Trimming removed 5 bases from V and 7 bases from J, with 12 bases in between. The CDR3 spans 13 residues. The germline CDR1 and CDR2 sequences are SNHLY and FYNNEI. In nucleotides, the CDR3 is TGTGCCAGCAGTTACGGGAGCGGAAATGAGCAGTTCTTC. Translating gives CASSYGSGNEQFF.

This clonotype was detected many times. The chain recombines TRBV2 with TRBJ2-5; 7 nucleotides line up with TRBD2. This CDR3 has 17 amino acids. Germline V CDR1 and CDR2: SNHLY, FYNNEI. V was clipped by 1 base and J by 1 base; unmatched bases: 9. For the CDR3, the DNA is TGTGCCAGCAGTGAAGTGAAGCGGGGAGAGCCCCAAGAGACCCAGTACTTC. Encoded protein: CASSEVKRGEPQETQYF.

This clonotype was found many times. This chain connects TRBV6-2 or TRBV6-3 to TRBJ2-3; 8 bases are a match to TRBD1. The CDR3 runs 14 residues. Losses at the gene ends were 4 bases for V and 10 bases for J; bases not matched to a gene: 10. Germline values: CDR1 MNHEY, CDR2 SVGEGT. The CDR3 DNA follows: TGTGCCAGCAGTTCTAGGACAGGGAGTGACCCGCAGTATTTT. Amino acid sequence: CASSSRTGSDPQYF.

This clonotype has at least ten counts. This sequence joins TRBV7-9 and TRBJ2-1; 9 bases line up with TRBD2. This CDR3 contains 18 residues. V gave up 2 bases and J gave up 8 bases; unmatched junction bases: 16. The germline gives CDR1 SEHNR, CDR2 FQNEAQ (reference sequence). CDR3 loop: CASSLMSGGLPRWDEQFF. CDR3 coding DNA: TGTGCCAGCAGCTTAATGAGCGGGGGGCTCCCTCGTTGGGATGAGCAGTTCTTC.

This clonotype has a count of ten or more. The chain is built from TRBV25-1 and TRBJ1-2; tentatively, D is TRBD1 (5 bases). Looked up from germline, CDR1 is MGHDK and CDR2 is SYGVNS. The germline V and J ends were trimmed by 6 bases and 6 bases, with 11 bases remaining between them. This CDR3 region has 12 residues. CDR3 in amino acids: CASRGGLNGYTF. The CDR3 DNA reads as TGTGCCAGCAGGGGGGGACTAAATGGCTACACCTTC.

This clonotype was detected many times. The chain combines TRBV7-9 with TRBJ2-3; the D call may be TRBD1 or TRBD2 (5 bases each). The CDR3 covers 18 residues. Germline values: CDR1 SEHNR, CDR2 FQNEAQ (reference sequence). Trimming left V 1 base short and J 4 bases short, with 21 bases between. The CDR3 here is CASSLGKLTGRTADTQYF. The CDR3 DNA sequence: TGTGCCAGCAGCTTAGGAAAGTTAACGGGGCGAACGGCAGATACGCAGTATTTT.

This clonotype appeared many times. The chain has TRBV10-3 and TRBJ1-1, with D unclear. V dropped 0 bases and J dropped 2 bases, with 10 bases sitting between them. CDR1 is ENHRY, CDR2 SYGVKD, per germline. The CDR3 is 15 residues long. CDR3 sequence (DNA): TGTGCCATCAGTGAGTCGATATCAGGTAACACTGAAGCTTTCTTT. The encoded protein is CAISESISGNTEAFF.

This clonotype was detected many times. CDR3 protein: CASSFTPAYEQYF. The DNA of the CDR3 is TGTGCCAGCAGCTTTACACCAGCCTACGAGCAGTACTTC. The chain uses TRBV7-2 and TRBJ2-7; D not resolved. The V gene's germline CDR1 is SGHTA and CDR2 FQGNSA. The V and J ends lost 3 bases and 2 bases respectively, with 8 bases between them. This CDR3 spans 13 amino acids.

Remarks on this clonotype: A read error is possible here, since a much larger clone lies one base away. This chain links TRBV7-2 with TRBJ1-2, with 7 bases fitting TRBD1. In germline, CDR1 is SGHTA, CDR2 FQGNSA. J gave up 10 bases and V 5 bases, and 10 bases lay outside the gene matches. The CDR3 runs to 13 residues. CDR3 bases: TGTGCCAGCAGCACGACAGGGACCCTAGCCTACACCTTC. Amino acids: CASSTTGTLAYTF. The full variable domain, completed using reference TRBV7-2 and TRBJ1-2, is GAGVSQSPSNKVTEKGKDVELRCDPISGHTALYWYRQSLGQGLEFLIYFQGNSAPDKSGLPSDRFSAERTGGSVSTLTIQRTQQEDSAVYLCASSTTGTLAYTFGSGTRLTVV.

The V call is TRBV7-2, the J call TRBJ2-3; D not resolved. Germline V gene data show CDR1 as SGHTA and CDR2 as FQGNSA. Trimming shortened V by 2 bases and J by 12 bases, and 12 bases separated the two germline ends. The CDR3 extends over 12 amino acids. The CDR3 sequence: CASSLLTVTQYF. Here the CDR3 DNA reads TGTGCCAGCAGCTTACTCACAGTTACACAGTATTTT.

Many counts were recorded for this clonotype. The genes are TRBV19 and TRBJ2-1, with a weak D call TRBD2 (6 bases). Germline-derived CDR1 and CDR2 are LNHDA and SQIVND (reference sequence). Trimming took off 1 base at V and 8 bases at J, with 12 bases between the two ends. The CDR3 has 14 amino acids. The CDR3 reads CASSIGSGTHEQFF. DNA of the CDR3: TGTGCCAGTAGTATAGGTAGCGGCACCCATGAGCAGTTCTTC. Full variable domain (rest looked up from reference TRBV19 and TRBJ2-1): DGGITQSPKYLFRKEGQNVTLSCEQNLNHDAMYWYRQDPGQGLRLIYYSQIVNDFQKGDIAEGYSVSREKKESFPLTVTSAQKNPTAFYLCASSIGSGTHEQFFGPGTRLTVL.

This clonotype was recorded at least ten times. The CDR3 protein is CAISVLLKWMGVRQPQHF. The DNA for the CDR3 is TGTGCCATCAGTGTACTATTAAAGTGGATGGGGGTCAGGCAGCCCCAGCATTTT. V is TRBV10-3 and J is TRBJ1-5; D perhaps matches TRBD1 (5 bases). The CDR3 has 18 residues. The germline V gene encodes CDR1 ENHRY and CDR2 SYGVKD. V lost 4 bases to trimming and J lost 7 bases, with 26 bases between them.

This clonotype has a count of ten or more. The chain has TRBV28 and TRBJ2-7; D is possibly TRBD1 (5 bases). The V gene's germline CDR1 is MDHEN and CDR2 SYDVKM. This CDR3 spans 14 amino acids. Trimming took 5 bases from V and 0 from J, leaving 11 bases between them. DNA of the CDR3: TGTGCCAGCAGTCCAACAGGTTTCTCCTACGAGCAGTACTTC. It yields the protein CASSPTGFSYEQYF.

This clonotype was counted ten times or more. The gene calls are TRBV6-1 and TRBJ1-1; weak D call: TRBD1 (5 bases). Germline CDR1 reads MNHNS; CDR2 reads SASEGT. V shed 8 bases and J shed 1 base, with 14 bases lying between them. There are 14 residues in the CDR3. The CDR3 loop reads CASPNLTENTEAFF. The CDR3 DNA sequence: TGTGCCAGCCCCAACCTGACAGAGAACACTGAAGCTTTCTTT.

This clonotype was detected ten times or more. The V gene is TRBV7-9, the J gene TRBJ1-5, with unresolved D. The CDR3 sequence is 13 residues long. V lost 1 base, J lost 6 bases, and 7 bases lay in between. Germline-derived CDR1 and CDR2 are SEHNR and FQNEAQ (reference sequence). CDR3 DNA sequence: TGTGCCAGCAGCTTAGATGTCGGTCAGCCCCAGCATTTT. This gives the protein CASSLDVGQPQHF.